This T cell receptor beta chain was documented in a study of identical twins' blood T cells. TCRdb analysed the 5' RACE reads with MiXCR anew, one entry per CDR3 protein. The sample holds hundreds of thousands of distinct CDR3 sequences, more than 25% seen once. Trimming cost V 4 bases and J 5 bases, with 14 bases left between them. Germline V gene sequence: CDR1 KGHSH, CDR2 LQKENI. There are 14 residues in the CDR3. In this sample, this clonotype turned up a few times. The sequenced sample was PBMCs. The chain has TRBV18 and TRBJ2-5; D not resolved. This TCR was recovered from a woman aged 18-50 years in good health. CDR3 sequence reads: CASSQGRMSETQYF. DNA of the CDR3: TGTGCCAGCTCACAAGGAAGAATGTCGGAGACCCAGTACTTC. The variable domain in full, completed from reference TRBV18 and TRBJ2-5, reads NAGVMQNPRHLVRRRGQEARLRCSPMKGHSHVYWYRQLPEEGLKFMVYLQKENIIDESGMPKERFSAEFPKEGPSILRIQQVVRGDSAAYFCASSQGRMSETQYFGPGTRLLVL.